Shown below are 31 T cell receptor beta chains from a single sample sequenced in a study of human T cells and chemical hapten exposure. TCRdb re-derived calls from the RACE reads in MiXCR, one entry per CDR3 protein. This sample has 120,000 or so distinct CDR3 sequences, with over 9% found just once. Time point denoted: patch test 3, about 24 weeks after DPC sensitization. Treatment noted: therapeutic diphenylcyclopropenone sensitization with weekly scalp DPC. This material consisted of whole blood, taken in connection with sensitization to the hapten diphenylcyclopropenone (DPC). The receptors originated from a woman aged 45-65 years with alopecia areata. Some clones in this sample may be carry-over from other donors' samples.

This clonotype has only a few counts. The chain carries TRBV20-1 and TRBJ1-2, with D possibly matching TRBD1 (5 bases). Between the trimmed V and J ends, which lost 0 bases and 4 bases, there was a span of 12 bases. The CDR3 length is 14 residues. Germline V lookup: CDR1 DFQATT, CDR2 SNEGSKA (reference sequence). The CDR3 DNA follows: TGCAGTGCTAGAGATTATAAGACAGCCTATGGCTACACCTTC. Its protein is CSARDYKTAYGYTF.

The CDR3 nucleotides are TGTGCCAGCAGTGGACAGGGGGCTTGGAATCAGCCCCAGCATTTT. Its protein is CASSGQGAWNQPQHF. This chain uses TRBV6-1 with TRBJ1-5, with TRBD1 matching 10 bases. The CDR3 is made up of 15 amino acids. The junction had 4 bases not matched to a gene; V was cut back by 4 bases and J by 4 bases. Germline V CDR1 and CDR2: MNHNS, SASEGT.

At least ten counts were recorded for this clonotype. This chain joins TRBV24-1 and TRBJ2-1, with TRBD2 identical over 10 bases. Germline CDR1 and CDR2: KGHDR and SFDVKD. V lost 0 bases to trimming and J lost 6 bases; unmatched junction nucleotides: 4. The CDR3 runs to 16 residues. CDR3: CATSDLQLAGTNEQFF. The DNA for the CDR3 is TGTGCCACCAGTGATTTGCAACTAGCGGGGACCAATGAGCAGTTCTTC.

This clonotype was found many times. The gene calls are TRBV12-3 or TRBV12-4 and TRBJ1-5; D unclear. V dropped 5 bases and J dropped 0 bases, with 5 bases sitting between them. The CDR3 is 13 residues long. CDR3 DNA: TGTGCCAGCAGTCTGGATAGCAATCAGCCCCAGCATTTT. Amino acids: CASSLDSNQPQHF.

This clonotype has just a few counts. V and J are TRBV2 and TRBJ2-1; D remains unclear. Germline-derived CDR1 and CDR2 are SNHLY and FYNNEI. V lost 4 bases, J lost 8 bases, and 15 bases lay in between. This CDR3 is 14 amino acids long. The DNA of the CDR3 is TGTGCCAGCAGTGTCGCGGACCGTAAGGATGAGCAGTTCTTC. This codes for CASSVADRKDEQFF.

This clonotype came up a few times. The V gene is TRBV7-8, the J gene TRBJ1-5; D possibly corresponds to TRBD1 (5 bases). Germline assignment: CDR1 SGHVS and CDR2 FQNEAQ. The CDR3 has 16 amino acids. V was clipped by 0 bases and J by 0 bases, with 9 bases between them. The CDR3 DNA sequence: TGTGCCAGCAGCTTAGCGGGGGTGGGTAGCAATCAGCCCCAGCATTTT. Encoded protein: CASSLAGVGSNQPQHF. The full variable domain, with the rest looked up from reference TRBV7-8 and TRBJ1-5, is GAGVSQSPRYKVAKRGQDVALRCDPISGHVSLFWYQQALGQGPEFLTYFQNEAQLDKSGLPSDRFFAERPEGSVSTLKIQRTQQEDSAVYLCASSLAGVGSNQPQHFGDGTRLSIL.

This chain connects TRBV7-2 to TRBJ2-2; perhaps TRBD2 as D (6 bases). V was trimmed by 5 bases and J by 5 bases, leaving 18 bases between them. The CDR3 has 16 amino acids. CDR1 SGHTA and CDR2 FQGNSA come from the germline V gene. CDR3 sequence: CASSQIPTSRTGELFF. The CDR3 DNA sequence: TGTGCCAGCAGCCAAATCCCTACTAGCAGGACCGGGGAGCTGTTTTTT.

This clonotype was counted ten times or more. This chain connects TRBV28 to TRBJ2-3, with unresolved D. Germline lookup yields CDR1 MDHEN and CDR2 SYDVKM. Trimming pared 8 bases from V and 6 bases from J, leaving 9 bases between. The CDR3 extends over 11 amino acids. The CDR3 coding sequence is TGTGCCAGCGTCACGTACGATACGCAGTATTTT. This codes for CASVTYDTQYF.

The chain links TRBV18 to TRBJ2-3, with 9 nucleotides matching TRBD2. The CDR3 is 16 residues long. From germline, CDR1 is KGHSH and CDR2 LQKENI. The trim removed 1 base at V and 6 bases at J, leaving 8 bases unmatched. CDR3: CASSPLSSGGVDTQYF. Here the CDR3 DNA reads TGTGCCAGCTCACCACTGAGTAGCGGGGGAGTGGATACGCAGTATTTT.

This clonotype was counted a few times. The V call is TRBV12-3 or TRBV12-4, the J call TRBJ2-5, with 10 nucleotides matching TRBD1. The length of the CDR3 is 15 residues. V shed 3 bases and J 5 bases; nucleotides not matched to a gene: 6. As DNA, the CDR3 is TGTGCCAGCAGTTTCGGGACAGGGGTCGGGGAGACCCAGTACTTC. Translating it yields CASSFGTGVGETQYF.

About this clonotype: One end of the junction varies from germline; a read error may be responsible. The gene calls are TRBV18 and TRBJ1-5; D is ambiguous. CDR3 length: 12 amino acids. Germline values: CDR1 KGHSH, CDR2 LQKENI. This CDR3 is CASSHPNQPQNF. CDR3 coding DNA: TGTGCCAGCTCCCACCCAAATCAGCCCCAGAATTTT.

The chain combines TRBV14 with TRBJ2-1, with D possibly being TRBD1 (7 bases). Trimming stripped 4 bases from V and 13 bases from J, with 17 bases between. There are 13 residues in the CDR3. Per the germline V gene, CDR1 is SGHDN and CDR2 is FVKESK. CDR3 sequence: CASSPTGEECQFF. In DNA, the CDR3 is TGTGCCAGCAGCCCCACAGGGGAGGAGTGTCAGTTCTTC.

The table lists this clonotype with a few counts. The rearrangement uses TRBV20-1 and TRBJ2-1; 8 bases agree with TRBD2. Trimming removed 0 bases from V and 10 bases from J; junction bases left unmatched: 8. This CDR3 has 14 residues. Germline CDR1 is DFQATT and CDR2 is SNEGSKA (reference sequence). Here the CDR3 DNA reads TGCAGTGCTAGAGAAGGAAGGACTAGCTCCGAGCAGTTCTTC. Its protein is CSAREGRTSSEQFF.

V usage is TRBV7-9 and J usage is TRBJ2-1; possible D gene TRBD2, 7 bases. Trimming shortened V by 5 bases and J by 7 bases, and 21 bases separated the two germline ends. Germline V CDR1 and CDR2: SEHNR, FQNEAQ (reference sequence). The CDR3 contains 16 residues. CDR3 sequence reads: CASSPVGGGLRNEQFF. In nucleotides, the CDR3 is TGTGCCAGCAGCCCGGTTGGGGGGGGCTTGAGGAATGAGCAGTTCTTC. The full variable domain, with the rest looked up from reference TRBV7-9 and TRBJ2-1, is DTGVSQNPRHKITKRGQNVTFRCDPISEHNRLYWYRQTLGQGPEFLTYFQNEAQLEKSRLLSDRFSAERPKGSFSTLEIQRTEQGDSAMYLCASSPVGGGLRNEQFFGPGTRLTVL.

The J gene is TRBJ1-4, the V gene TRBV6-5; D remains ambiguous. The length of the CDR3 is 13 residues. Trimming took off 8 bases at V and 8 bases at J, with 15 bases between the two ends. The germline CDR1 and CDR2 sequences are MNHEY and SVGAGI. The CDR3 reads CASQRLVGEKLFF. CDR3 sequence (DNA): TGTGCCAGCCAGCGCCTAGTCGGCGAAAAACTGTTTTTT.

A few counts support this clonotype. V usage is TRBV29-1 and J usage is TRBJ2-3; 8 bases match TRBD2. CDR1 and CDR2 from the germline V gene are SQVTM and ANQGSEA. The CDR3 contains 13 residues. The ends lost 5 bases at V and 1 base at J; junction bases unmatched: 2. CDR3 nucleotides: TGCAGCGTTTTACTAGCGGGCACAGATACGCAGTATTTT. Its protein is CSVLLAGTDTQYF.

V gene TRBV6-6 combines with J gene TRBJ1-1; a possible D gene is TRBD1 (5 bases). CDR1 and CDR2 from the germline V gene are MNHNY and SVGAGI (reference sequence). Trimming left V 6 bases short and J 1 base short, with 21 bases between. The CDR3 consists of 17 residues. The CDR3 reads CASRSLPGTGRNTEAFF. As DNA, the CDR3 is TGTGCCAGCAGATCCTTACCCGGGACGGGAAGGAACACTGAAGCTTTCTTT.

The sample holds many counts of this clonotype. This chain links TRBV11-2 with TRBJ2-1; D could derive from TRBD1 or TRBD2 (5 bases each). CDR1 is SGHAT and CDR2 is FQNNGV in the germline V gene. The CDR3 runs to 16 residues. The germline V and J ends were trimmed by 4 bases and 2 bases, with 15 bases remaining between them. The CDR3 loop reads CASSSPGTPTYNEQFF. The CDR3 bases are TGTGCCAGCAGCTCGCCCGGGACCCCTACCTACAATGAGCAGTTCTTC.

The table lists this clonotype with many counts. V usage is TRBV29-1 and J usage is TRBJ1-1; D gene uncertain. Germline CDR1 reads SQVTM; CDR2 reads ANQGSEA. The CDR3 consists of 12 residues. Trimming removed 5 bases at V and 1 base at J, with 8 bases between. CDR3: CSVPQSNTEAFF. CDR3 coding DNA: TGCAGCGTTCCACAGTCGAACACTGAAGCTTTCTTT.

This rearrangement joins TRBV6-6 to TRBJ2-1; 8 bases are a match to TRBD2. The CDR3 runs 15 residues. CDR1 is MNHNY, CDR2 SVGAGI, per germline (reference sequence). With V trimmed by 5 bases and J by 3 bases, 6 bases remained unmatched. CDR3 sequence: CASSRGGGDYNEQFF. CDR3 nucleotide sequence: TGTGCCAGCAGTCGGGGGGGCGGGGACTACAATGAGCAGTTCTTC.

This clonotype appeared many times. The chain recombines TRBV28 with TRBJ2-7; D ambiguous. The germline V gene encodes CDR1 MDHEN and CDR2 SYDVKM. Trimming took off 4 bases at V and 5 bases at J, with 12 bases between the two ends. The CDR3 spans 13 residues. The CDR3: CASSSTRLDEQYF. The CDR3 DNA reads as TGTGCCAGCAGTTCCACAAGGTTAGACGAGCAGTACTTC.

In its sample, this clonotype was seen a few times. V and J are TRBV29-1 and TRBJ2-7; 7 nucleotides agree with TRBD2. Germline CDR1 is SQVTM and CDR2 is ANQGSEA. V shed 5 bases and J 1 base; nucleotides not matched to a gene: 5. The CDR3 length is 13 residues. In DNA form, the CDR3 reads TGCAGCGTTCCGACGGGGGGTTCCTACGAGCAGTACTTC. Translation: CSVPTGGSYEQYF.

This clonotype was found a few times. The chain combines TRBV7-2 with TRBJ2-1, with D possibly being TRBD1 (6 bases). CDR1 and CDR2 from the germline V gene are SGHTA and FQGNSA. With 5 bases removed from V and 6 bases from J, the gap between germline ends came to 17 bases. The CDR3 has 15 amino acids. CDR3 sequence reads: CASSRNRDTRNEQFF. For the CDR3, the DNA is TGTGCCAGCAGCAGAAACCGGGACACGCGCAATGAGCAGTTCTTC. The whole variable domain, remainder taken from reference TRBV7-2 and TRBJ2-1, is GAGVSQSPSNKVTEKGKDVELRCDPISGHTALYWYRQSLGQGLEFLIYFQGNSAPDKSGLPSDRFSAERTGGSVSTLTIQRTQQEDSAVYLCASSRNRDTRNEQFFGPGTRLTVL.

The V call is TRBV12-3 or TRBV12-4, the J call TRBJ2-7, with D tentatively TRBD1 (6 bases). CDR3 length equals 13 residues. CDR3 DNA: TGTTCCTCTTCGCCCACAGGGCCCTACGAGCAGTACTTC. Its translation is CSSSPTGPYEQYF.

This clonotype was counted a few times. This sequence joins TRBV10-3 and TRBJ1-2; the D is unclear. CDR1 and CDR2 from the germline V gene are ENHRY and SYGVKD. Between the trimmed V and J ends, which lost 3 bases and 4 bases, there was a span of 6 bases. This CDR3 is built from 12 residues. CDR3 region: CAISDGSYGYTF. The CDR3 coding sequence is TGTGCCATCAGTGATGGCAGCTATGGCTACACCTTC.

The genes are TRBV6-6 and TRBJ2-1, with 7 bases lining up with TRBD1. This CDR3 has 15 residues. After removal of 6 bases from V and 4 bases from J, the junction contained 9 bases not matched to a gene. The germline CDR1 and CDR2 sequences are MNHNY and SVGAGI (reference sequence). CDR3 residues: CASRSTRDSYNEQFF. In DNA form, the CDR3 reads TGTGCCAGCAGATCCACCCGGGACAGTTACAATGAGCAGTTCTTC.

Only a few counts were recorded for this clonotype. The chain has TRBV4-1 and TRBJ2-1; possible D gene TRBD2, 5 bases. This CDR3 has 13 residues. V was pared by 5 bases and J by 1 base, with 6 bases between. From germline, CDR1 is MGHRA and CDR2 YSYEKL. The CDR3 protein is CASSAGSYNEQFF. CDR3 nucleotide sequence: TGCGCCAGCAGCGCGGGTTCCTACAATGAGCAGTTCTTC.

This chain uses TRBV6-2 or TRBV6-3 with TRBJ1-1; 8 positions agree with TRBD1. V lost 8 bases and J lost 5; bases outside the gene matches: 10. This CDR3 has 14 residues. Germline V CDR1 and CDR2: MNHEY, SVGEGT. Here the CDR3 reads CASGFAGGRTEAFF. The CDR3 DNA reads as TGTGCCAGCGGATTCGCAGGGGGCCGAACTGAAGCTTTCTTT.

This sequence joins TRBV3-1 and TRBJ1-2; TRBD1 might be the D (5 bases). Germline V gene data show CDR1 as LGHDT and CDR2 as YNNKEL (reference sequence). CDR3 size: 13 residues. Trimming took off 4 bases at V and 8 bases at J, with 14 bases between the two ends. CDR3 in amino acids: CASSRDAQGGYTF. DNA for the CDR3: TGTGCCAGCAGCCGGGACGCCCAGGGAGGCTACACCTTC.

The rearrangement joins TRBV10-3 to TRBJ2-7; tentatively, D is TRBD1 (6 bases). V shed 6 bases and J shed 4 bases, with 16 bases lying between them. This CDR3 comprises 14 residues. Germline lookup yields CDR1 ENHRY and CDR2 SYGVKD. CDR3 DNA: TGTGCCATCAGGGGGACATCCGATGATTACGAGCAGTACTTC. Protein product: CAIRGTSDDYEQYF.

This clonotype was recorded once. The V call is TRBV3-1, the J call TRBJ2-7; TRBD1 aligns across 7 bases. In germline, CDR1 is LGHDT, CDR2 YNNKEL (reference sequence). There are 15 residues in the CDR3. V was pared by 4 bases and J by 0 bases, with 6 bases of the junction left unmatched. The chain's CDR3 is CASSRRTGGSYEQYF. The CDR3 DNA sequence: TGTGCCAGCAGCCGGCGGACAGGAGGCTCCTACGAGCAGTACTTC.